The table lists the clone carrying this T cell receptor (beta chain) with a few counts. No antigen is known for it. This entry comes from a study of T cells in Graves' hyperthyroidism and ophthalmopathy. Findings and limits, study-wide: A 13 V-J model separated ophthalmopathy from stable hyperthyroidism.

Among the patients, aged 18 to 65, hyperthyroidism was newly diagnosed and had lasted under 2 months. CDR1 and CDR2 (germline): MDHEN, SYDVKM. The CDR3 totals 14 residues. After removal of 3 bases from V and 3 bases from J, the junction contained 2 bases not matched to a gene. RNA transcripts provided the source from which TCR beta CDR3 regions were amplified. First-round RT-PCR of the TCR CDR3 relied on the HTBI primer set. TCRdb independently ran MiXCR on the multiplex PCR reads; one entry per CDR3 protein. The sample consists of 250,000 to 300,000 distinct CDR3 sequences, roughly an eighth of them appearing once.

The sample consisted of blood. This clonotype was obtained from a woman aged 35 to 49 with Graves' hyperthyroidism. The genes are TRBV28 and TRBJ2-7; TRBD1 agrees at 10 bases. CDR3 sequence (DNA): TGTGCCAGCAGTTTGTGGACAGGGGGCTACGAGCAGTACTTC. Encoded protein: CASSLWTGGYEQYF.